A selection of T cell receptor beta chains follows, all from one sample in a study of blood T cell repertoires in COVID-19. Sequenced by immunoSEQ multiplex PCR; TCRdb stores in-frame clones only, minus some. This repertoire shows 65,000 to 70,000 clones, 86% found once; its top ten account for 4.1%. Sequencing was performed on peripheral blood. These receptor sequences come from a man over 45 with acute or convalescent COVID-19. Both conserved end residues are part of each CDR3. The D gene is left open where the match is weak. A row's size may be missing; if present it is once, few, many or a size class.

j_call | d_call | cdr3_length | v_call | clone_size | cdr3_nt | cdr3_aa
TRBJ1-2 | - | 14 | TRBV6-5 | - | TGTGCCAGCAGCTACGCAGGGGCTAACTATGGCTACACCTTC | CASSYAGANYGYTF
TRBJ2-2 | - | 17 | TRBV7-9 | - | TGTGCCAGCAGCCCCCCCGGGGGGCGGGCGTCCACCGGGGAGCTGTTTTTT | CASSPPGGRASTGELFF
TRBJ1-1 | - | 17 | TRBV11-2 | few | TGTGCCAGCAGCTCCGACTACGGTTATTTCCCGAACACTGAAGCTTTCTTT | CASSSDYGYFPNTEAFF
TRBJ2-7 | TRBD2 | 14 | TRBV19 | few | TGTGCCAGTAGGGCGGCTAGCGGTTTCTACGAGCAGTACTTC | CASRAASGFYEQYF
TRBJ2-2 | TRBD2 | 16 | TRBV7-6 | few | TGTGCCAGCAGCCTTGGGACTAGCGGAAACACCGGGGAGCTGTTTTTT | CASSLGTSGNTGELFF
TRBJ2-7 | TRBD2 | 16 | TRBV12-5 | - | TGTGCTAGTGGCCCTGGGGAGCGGGGGGGCCTGTACGAGCAGTACTTC | CASGPGERGGLYEQYF
TRBJ1-2 | - | 16 | TRBV11-2 | - | TGTGCCAGCAGCTGGGGCGGGACGGACCGTACCTATGGCTACACCTTC | CASSWGGTDRTYGYTF
TRBJ1-1 | TRBD1 | 14 | TRBV6-5 | - | TGTGCCAGCAGTTCAGGACAGGGGTGGACTGAAGCTTTCTTT | CASSSGQGWTEAFF
TRBJ2-1 | - | 13 | TRBV7-9 | few | TGTGCCAGCAGCCCCGGGACTGTCAATGAGCAGTTCTTC | CASSPGTVNEQFF
TRBJ2-3 | - | 14 | TRBV7-9 | - | TGTGCCAGCAGCTTATCGGGGAGAAGGGATACGCAGTATTTT | CASSLSGRRDTQYF
TRBJ1-1 | - | 18 | TRBV5-5 | - | TGTGCCAGCACCTTATTCCCGAACCCGCGGGGAAGGAACACTGAAGCTTTCTTT | CASTLFPNPRGRNTEAFF
TRBJ2-5 | - | 16 | TRBV5-5 | - | TGTGCCAGCAGCTTGACAAACTTCGGGACATGGGAGACCCAGTACTTC | CASSLTNFGTWETQYF
TRBJ2-3 | - | 17 | TRBV21-1 | - | TGTGCCAGCAGCGACCACCGGAGCGAGGGCGAGACAGATACGCAGTATTTT | CASSDHRSEGETDTQYF
TRBJ1-3 | TRBD1 | 18 | TRBV13 | - | TGTGCCAGCAGCACCCGACAGGGTCGGTACCGCTCTGGAAACACCATATATTTT | CASSTRQGRYRSGNTIYF
TRBJ1-2 | TRBD1 | 14 | TRBV5-4 | - | TGTGCCAGCAGCTTGGGGAGGGACAGTTATGGCTACACCTTC | CASSLGRDSYGYTF
TRBJ1-1 | TRBD1 | 15 | TRBV7-9 | - | TGTGCCAGCAGCCAACATCAACAGGGGGTTGGTGAAGCTTTCTTT | CASSQHQQGVGEAFF
TRBJ2-1 | TRBD2 | 11 | TRBV30 | - | TGTGCCTGGAAGACGGGAGGGGAGCAGTTCTTC | CAWKTGGEQFF
TRBJ1-2 | - | 12 | TRBV30 | - | TGTGCCTGGGACGGAGGGGACGATGGCTACACCTTC | CAWDGGDDGYTF
TRBJ2-3 | - | 14 | TRBV6-5 | - | TGTGCCAGCAGTTCGGAGGGCGGCACAGATACGCAGTATTTT | CASSSEGGTDTQYF
TRBJ2-7 | - | 15 | TRBV27 | - | TGTGCCAGCAGTCCCCCTGTTACGGGAGTGTCCGAGCAGTACTTC | CASSPPVTGVSEQYF
TRBJ2-2 | TRBD2 | 16 | TRBV5-1 | - | TGCGCCAGCAGCTTAGGGACTAGCTCCGGCACCGGGGAGCTGTTTTTT | CASSLGTSSGTGELFF
TRBJ2-7 | TRBD2 | 17 | TRBV3-1/TRBV3-2 | - | TGTGCCAGCAGCCAAGGGCGGATAGCGGGAGGACCATACGAGCAGTACTTC | CASSQGRIAGGPYEQYF
TRBJ1-2 | TRBD1 | 15 | TRBV9 | - | TGTGCCAGCAGCCCCGGGACAGGGCTTTACTATGGCTACACCTTC | CASSPGTGLYYGYTF
TRBJ1-6 | - | 16 | TRBV10-3 | - | TGTGCCATCAGTGCATCCGGGACATTCGGTAATTCACCCCTCCACTTT | CAISASGTFGNSPLHF